This T cell receptor (beta chain) was sequenced in a study of shared clonotypes between healthy human individuals (TCRdb year 2020). About the study as a whole: A few men and two women, aged 18 to 49 years, made up the cohort. The study deeply sequenced blood TCR repertoires of roughly five healthy adults to estimate repertoire size and the extent of clonotype sharing between individuals. Each donor's leukapheresis produced roughly between about 0.8 and 8.9 billion PBMCs. For each donor, three plates each were used for CD4 naive and CD4 memory, two plates were used for CD8 naive, and one plate was used for CD8 memory. Different laboratories and diverse techniques were used to prepare libraries and sequence TCR repertoires, to increase sequencing depth and limit assay-specific biases. The full study reports these points: Larger estimated clonotype richness was generally found for naive subsets than for memory subsets. Compared with non-shared clonotypes, the clonotypes found in all four sorted-subset donors had higher generation probabilities. When four donors were compared, the shared fraction of clonotypes was 5% to 6.5% for naive CD4, roughly 3.4% for naive CD8, about 2.4% for memory CD4, and around 0.4% for memory CD8. Even with the large sequencing depth, rarefaction of the sorted-subset datasets indicated that sequencing was incomplete. Sampling was restricted to blood, and TCR repertoires in tissues likely differ from the TCR repertoires found in blood. Based on pairwise subsampling, the degree of clonotype sharing among donors was expected to be affected by sequencing depth. The small number of donors limited the genetic and exposure-history diversity represented.

Turning to this clone: It has no known antigen specificity. No much larger clone exists at a distance of one base, and base qualities are not known. At the DNA level, this CDR3 is encoded by other sequences in the same sample as well.

Sequences SGHRS (CDR1) and YFSETQ (CDR2) are obtained from the germline V gene. Spanning cysteine to phenylalanine, the CDR3 consists of 13 amino acids. The read is trimmed to its CDR3 DNA, 39 bases read in frame from base 1. V sheds 2 bases and J sheds 2 bases, leaving 7 bases between their ends. The donors were healthy, HIV-negative adults who had no recently reported acute infections or vaccinations. Every donor was a Caucasian adult residing in Nashville, Tennessee, USA. CD4+ T cells were enriched by magnetic negative selection; naive cells were then positively selected on CD45RA, and the negative fraction formed the memory subset. Blood was collected by leukapheresis, and PBMCs were isolated by Ficoll-Histopaque density gradient centrifugation and then cryopreserved in liquid nitrogen vapor phase. Purity and quantity of every magnetically sorted T cell population were checked by analytical flow cytometry. Each sorted fraction had its genomic DNA isolated and then quantified by UV absorbance on a Nanodrop 2000c.

Using the deep immunoSEQ assay, multiplex PCR amplified TCR CDR3 regions from genomic DNA. Extracted genomic DNA from each cell subset was spread evenly across all wells of several immunoSEQ 96-well plates, with each plate serving as a replicate. For sorted subsets, roughly 190 ng of genomic DNA, equivalent to some 30,000 T cell genomes, went into each replicate PCR. The purified libraries were quantified using a Qubit 3.0 fluorometer, sized with a Bioanalyzer 2100, and then quantified again using the KAPA Library Quantification kit. Every immunoSEQ 96-well plate was sequenced on a dedicated single-read 150-cycle Illumina NextSeq 550 flow cell. In the authors' own workflow: Because the immunoSEQ output included only junctional sequences and no quality scores, the filtering could not be the same as the filtering used for full-length reads. To assign V/J genes and CDR3, sequences were annotated against IMGT germline references using PyIR, a Python wrapper for IgBLAST v1.9. Reads with weak V/J assignments (E-value above 1e-6), missing CDR3, stop codons, out-of-frame junctions, or ambiguous translated residues were removed. V3J clonotypes were defined by identical inferred V gene, J gene, and CDR3 amino acid sequence. Percentage overlap between repertoires was calculated by dividing the number of shared unique clonotypes by the size of the smaller repertoire. Richness of each repertoire was evaluated using RTK rarefaction, the Chao1 estimator, and Recon v2.1 estimates of unobserved clonotypes. For all TCRbeta clonotypes obtained by the gDNA method from a few donors, generation probabilities were computed with OLGA. The table comes from immuneACCESS by way of TCRdb, which keeps in-frame sequences with V and J called. Part of the clones is missing from these tables; in studies checked, under half for an unresolved V gene and the rest for unknown reasons. The V and J calls and the clone size are those of that table, but D and trimming were determined from the DNA. Here the sample has over 2 million clones; roughly 94% occur a single time. Jointly, the top ten make up 0.13% of the sample.

This sequence was found in a man younger than 30 in good health. The chain links TRBV5-1 with TRBJ1-2; the D gene remains uncertain. The sample comprised naive CD4+ T cells sorted from blood. The sample's cell subset or site label is to be understood as: CD45RA+ positively selected. This receptor carries the CDR3 CASSLDSNYGYTF. The DNA is TGCGCCAGCAGCTTAGATTCAAACTATGGCTACACCTTC.